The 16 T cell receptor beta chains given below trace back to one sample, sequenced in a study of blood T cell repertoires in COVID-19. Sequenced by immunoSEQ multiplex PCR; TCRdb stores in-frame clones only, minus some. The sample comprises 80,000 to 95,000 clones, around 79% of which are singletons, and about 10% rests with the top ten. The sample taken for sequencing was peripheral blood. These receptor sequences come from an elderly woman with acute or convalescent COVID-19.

The CDR3 protein is CASSGGPSSYNSPLHF. The CDR3 nucleotides read TGTGCCAGCTCCGGAGGGCCTAGCTCCTATAATTCACCCCTCCACTTT. The chain uses TRBV18 and TRBJ1-6; D is uncertain. The CDR3 totals 16 residues. Germline V gene sequence: CDR1 KGHSH, CDR2 LQKENI. The ends were cut back, 6 bases at V and 0 bases at J, with 12 bases in the middle.

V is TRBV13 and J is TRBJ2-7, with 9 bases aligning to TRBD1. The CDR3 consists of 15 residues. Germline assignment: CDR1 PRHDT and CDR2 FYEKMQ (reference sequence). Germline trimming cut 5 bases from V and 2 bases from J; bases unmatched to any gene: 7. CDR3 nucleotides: TGTGCCAGCAGCCGTCCGGGACAGGGAACCTACGAGCAGTACTTC. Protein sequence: CASSRPGQGTYEQYF.

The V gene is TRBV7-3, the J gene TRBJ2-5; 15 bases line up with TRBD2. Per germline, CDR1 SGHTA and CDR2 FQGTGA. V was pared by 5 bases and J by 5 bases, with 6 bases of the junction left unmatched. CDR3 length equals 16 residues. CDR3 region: CASSPGTSGGLETQYF. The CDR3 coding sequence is TGTGCCAGCAGCCCCGGGACTAGCGGGGGGTTGGAGACCCAGTACTTC.

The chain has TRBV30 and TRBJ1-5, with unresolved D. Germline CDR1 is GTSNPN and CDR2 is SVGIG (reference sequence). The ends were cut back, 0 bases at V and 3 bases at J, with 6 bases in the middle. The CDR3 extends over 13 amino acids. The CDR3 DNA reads TGTGCCTGGAGTGTAAGCGACAATCAGCCCCAGCATTTT. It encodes CAWSVSDNQPQHF.

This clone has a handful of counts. The CDR3 DNA is TGTGCCAGTAGGCCCGGACAGGGCGACTATGGCTACACCTTC. This gives the protein CASRPGQGDYGYTF. The rearrangement joins TRBV19 to TRBJ1-2; TRBD1 agrees at 8 bases. Germline CDR1 and CDR2: LNHDA and SQIVND (reference sequence). Unmatched junction bases numbered 6, after V lost 6 bases and J lost 3 bases. The CDR3 covers 14 residues. Filled out from reference TRBV19 and TRBJ1-2, the complete variable domain reads DGGITQSPKYLFRKEGQNVTLSCEQNLNHDAMYWYRQDPGQGLRLIYYSQIVNDFQKGDIAEGYSVSREKKESFPLTVTSAQKNPTAFYLCASRPGQGDYGYTFGSGTRLTVV.

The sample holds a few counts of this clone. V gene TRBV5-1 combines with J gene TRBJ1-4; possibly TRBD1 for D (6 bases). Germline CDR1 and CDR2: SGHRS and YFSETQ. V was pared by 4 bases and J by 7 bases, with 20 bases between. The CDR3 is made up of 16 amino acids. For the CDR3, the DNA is TGCGCCAGCAGCCGCACCTACACCCAAGGGGGTGAAAAACTGTTTTTT. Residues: CASSRTYTQGGEKLFF.

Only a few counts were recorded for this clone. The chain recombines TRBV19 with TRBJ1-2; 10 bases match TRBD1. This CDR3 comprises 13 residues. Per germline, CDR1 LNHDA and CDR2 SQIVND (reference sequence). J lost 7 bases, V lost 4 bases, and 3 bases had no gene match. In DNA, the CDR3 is TGTGCCAGTAGTAGCTGGACAGGGGGTGGCTACACCTTC. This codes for CASSSWTGGGYTF.

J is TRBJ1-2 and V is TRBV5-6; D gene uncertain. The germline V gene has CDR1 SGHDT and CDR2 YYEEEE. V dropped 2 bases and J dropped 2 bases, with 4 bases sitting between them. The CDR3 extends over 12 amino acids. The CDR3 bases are TGTGCCAGCAGCTTCTCCAACTATGGCTACACCTTC. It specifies CASSFSNYGYTF.

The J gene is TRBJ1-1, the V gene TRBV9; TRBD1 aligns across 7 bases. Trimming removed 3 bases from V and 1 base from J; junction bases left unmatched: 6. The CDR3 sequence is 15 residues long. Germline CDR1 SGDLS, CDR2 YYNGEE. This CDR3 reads CASSGRTGSNTEAFF. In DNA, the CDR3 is TGTGCCAGCAGCGGAAGGACAGGATCGAACACTGAAGCTTTCTTT.

The CDR3 bases are TGTGCCAGCAGCTCCCTCTCCGGGGGCTACACCTTC. Translating gives CASSSLSGGYTF. The V call is TRBV6-5, the J call TRBJ1-2; the D is unclear. The CDR3 contains 12 residues. Trimming took off 6 bases at V and 8 bases at J, with 13 bases between the two ends. The germline V gene has CDR1 MNHEY and CDR2 SVGAGI.

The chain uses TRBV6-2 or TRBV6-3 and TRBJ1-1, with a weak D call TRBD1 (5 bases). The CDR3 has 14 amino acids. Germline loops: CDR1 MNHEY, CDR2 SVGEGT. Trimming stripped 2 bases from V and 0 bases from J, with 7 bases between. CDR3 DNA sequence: TGTGCCAGCAGTTACGGGGGGTTGAACACTGAAGCTTTCTTT. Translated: CASSYGGLNTEAFF.

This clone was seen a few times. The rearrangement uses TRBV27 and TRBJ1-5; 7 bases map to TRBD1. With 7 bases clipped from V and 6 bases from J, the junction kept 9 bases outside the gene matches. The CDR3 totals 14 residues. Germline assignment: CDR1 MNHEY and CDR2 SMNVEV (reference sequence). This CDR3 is CASKENRGGQPQHF. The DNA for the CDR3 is TGTGCCAGCAAGGAAAACAGGGGAGGTCAGCCCCAGCATTTT.

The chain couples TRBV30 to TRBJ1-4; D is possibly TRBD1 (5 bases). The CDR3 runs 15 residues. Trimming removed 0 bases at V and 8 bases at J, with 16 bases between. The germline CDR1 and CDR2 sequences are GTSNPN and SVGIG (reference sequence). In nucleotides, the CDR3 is TGTGCCTGGAGTGTAAGAAGGGGCTTAGGAGAAAAACTGTTTTTT. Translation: CAWSVRRGLGEKLFF.

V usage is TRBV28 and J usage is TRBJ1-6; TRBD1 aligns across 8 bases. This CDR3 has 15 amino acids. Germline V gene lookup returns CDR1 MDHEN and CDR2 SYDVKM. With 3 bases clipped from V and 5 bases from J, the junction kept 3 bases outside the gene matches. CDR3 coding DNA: TGTGCCAGCAGTTTGGGGACAGGCAATAATTCACCCCTCCACTTT. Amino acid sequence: CASSLGTGNNSPLHF.

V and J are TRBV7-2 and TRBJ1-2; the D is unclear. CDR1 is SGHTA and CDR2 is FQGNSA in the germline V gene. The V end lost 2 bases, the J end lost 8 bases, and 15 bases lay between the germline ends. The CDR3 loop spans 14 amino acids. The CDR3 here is CASSLRAGREGYTF. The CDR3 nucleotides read TGTGCCAGCAGCTTAAGGGCAGGACGGGAAGGCTACACCTTC.

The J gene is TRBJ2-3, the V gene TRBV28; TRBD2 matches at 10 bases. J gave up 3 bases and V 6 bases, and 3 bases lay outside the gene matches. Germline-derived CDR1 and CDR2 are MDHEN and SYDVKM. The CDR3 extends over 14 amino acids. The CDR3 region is CASRLAGETDTQYF. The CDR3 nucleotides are TGTGCCAGCAGGCTAGCGGGGGAGACAGATACGCAGTATTTT.